This T cell receptor (beta chain) was obtained from a study of shared clonotypes between healthy human individuals. There are 11 residues in the CDR3. In germline, CDR1 is SNHLY, CDR2 FYNNEI. V dropped 6 bases and J dropped 6 bases, with 8 bases sitting between them. Naivety among CD8 cells was defined by CD45RO negativity and positive CCR7 selection, thereby excluding terminally differentiated effector memory CD45RA+ cells. The method was immunoSEQ multiplex PCR; TCRdb's version includes in-frame clones alone and lacks a portion of them. The sample holds about 2.2 million clones, 93% seen once. J is TRBJ1-1 and V is TRBV2; D unclear. The sequence was collected from a man younger than 30 in good health. Some clones in this sample may be carry-over from other donors' samples. Sample: naive CD8+ T cells from PBMCs. CDR3 sequence: CASRNGPEAFF. In DNA form, the CDR3 reads TGTGCCAGCAGGAACGGACCTGAAGCTTTCTTT.